This T cell receptor (beta chain) appears in the sequencing data of a study of cytomegalovirus exposure and HLA in healthy donors. The study, taken as a whole, reports: A later analysis revealed that TCR association rates differed between HLA loci, peaking at DRB1 and bottoming out at HLA-C. The HLA-A and HLA-B alleles of most subjects were reportedly predicted accurately from TCR beta sequences. In a later analysis, TCR beta V- and J-gene trimming showed a link to a missense DCLRE1C variant. It was reported in a later analysis that an Asian-associated ancestry cluster showed fewer N-insertions than the 666-donor mean.

Note on this clone: What it binds is not known.

13 Jbeta primers and 60 Vbeta primers were used for the PCR. The protocol was immunoSEQ multiplex PCR, while the TCRdb copy is restricted to in-frame clones and leaves out a portion. The sample includes about 190,000 clones, around 86% of them seen just once. Germline V lookup: CDR1 SGHAT, CDR2 FQNNGV. The CDR3 is 16 amino acids. The ends were cut back, 0 bases at V and 0 bases at J, with 9 bases in the middle. The clonotype comes from a man aged 25 to 40 in good health and CMV-seronegative. The rearrangement joins TRBV11-2 to TRBJ1-3; D ambiguous. The sample consisted of PBMCs. CDR3 residues: CASSLEYRYSGNTIYF. CDR3 DNA: TGTGCCAGCAGCTTAGAATACAGATACTCTGGAAACACCATATATTTT.